This TCR beta chain is from a study of shared clonotypes between healthy human individuals (dated by TCRdb to 2020 to 2022). About the study as a whole: A few men and a couple of women, aged 18 to 49 years, made up the cohort. To estimate repertoire size and how much clonotypes are shared between individuals, the study performed deep sequencing of blood TCR repertoires from five healthy adults. For each donor, CD4 naive and CD4 memory were each run on three plates, CD8 naive on two plates, and CD8 memory on one plate. Libraries were prepared and TCR repertoires were sequenced by different laboratories using diverse techniques, in order to increase sequencing depth and limit assay-specific biases. Leukapheresis yielded between about 0.94 and 9 billion PBMCs per donor.

The CDR3 is 9 residues long, counting both termini. Healthy HIV-negative adults with no recently reported acute infections or vaccinations were included as donors. All donors were Caucasian adults living in Nashville, Tennessee, USA. CD4+ T cells were enriched through magnetic negative selection, after which naive cells were positively selected on CD45RA and the remaining negative fraction served as the memory subset. Blood was obtained by leukapheresis, after which PBMCs were separated by Ficoll-Histopaque density gradient centrifugation and cryopreserved in liquid nitrogen vapor phase. Analytical flow cytometry was used to check the purity and quantity of every magnetically sorted T cell population. Genomic DNA was isolated from every sorted fraction and measured by UV absorbance on a Nanodrop 2000c. A remark on this clone: Its cognate antigen has yet to be identified. The missing conserved phenylalanine or tryptophan at the end of this CDR3 makes a read error likely. It is unclear where the CDR3 begins or ends on the DNA, so no DNA is shown, and the CDR3 is as TCRdb lists it.

Using the deep immunoSEQ assay, multiplex PCR amplified TCR CDR3 regions from genomic DNA. Extracted genomic DNA from each cell subset was distributed evenly across all wells of several immunoSEQ 96-well plates, and each plate was treated as a replicate. For sorted subsets, 200 to 250 ng of genomic DNA, equivalent to 25,000 to 35,000 T cell genomes, went into each replicate PCR. Purified libraries were measured with a Qubit 3.0 fluorometer, size-checked on a Bioanalyzer 2100, and measured again with the KAPA Library Quantification kit. Every immunoSEQ 96-well plate was sequenced on a separate single-read 150-cycle Illumina NextSeq 550 flow cell. Per the source publication's procedure: Because the immunoSEQ output held only junctional sequences and lacked quality scores, the filtering could not match the filtering applied to full-length reads. To assign V/J genes and CDR3, sequences were annotated against IMGT germline references using PyIR, a Python wrapper for IgBLAST v1.9. Any read was removed if the V/J assignment was weak (E-value above 1e-6), the CDR3 was missing, or the read contained stop codons, out-of-frame junctions, or ambiguous translated residues. V3J clonotypes were defined by identical inferred V gene, J gene, and CDR3 amino acid sequence. Percentage overlap between repertoires was calculated by dividing the number of shared unique clonotypes by the size of the smaller repertoire. Three approaches were used to assess repertoire richness: RTK rarefaction, the Chao1 estimator, and Recon v2.1 estimates of unobserved clonotypes. Generation probabilities for all TCRbeta clonotypes obtained by the gDNA method from a few donors were computed using OLGA. TCRdb retrieved this table from immuneACCESS and kept in-frame rearrangements only. Not all clones are present; in checked studies, unresolved V genes account for under half, and no reason is known for the remainder. The DNA was the basis for D and trimming; V, J and clone size are from that table. This sample has about 1.5 million clones in its table, and roughly 98% of those were observed once. The ten largest clonotypes hold 0.4% to 0.55% of the sample.

Paper-wide results and their limitations: When a few donors were compared, the shared fraction of clonotypes was roughly 4.8% for naive CD4, about 4% for naive CD8, roughly 2.5% for memory CD4, and around 0.4% for memory CD8. Higher generation probabilities were observed for clonotypes shared by all four sorted-subset donors than for non-shared clonotypes. Estimated clonotype richness was generally larger for naive than for memory subsets. Based on pairwise subsampling, the degree of clonotype sharing among donors was expected to be affected by sequencing depth. Incomplete sequencing was indicated by rarefaction of sorted-subset datasets, despite the large sequencing depth. Because the study included a small number of donors, the genetic and exposure-history diversity represented was limited. Sampling was limited to blood, and TCR repertoires in tissue likely differ from TCR repertoires in blood.

Sequenced sample: naive CD4+ T cells sorted from blood. Per the publication, the cell subset or site label means: CD45RA+ positively selected. The chain employs TRBV7-5 and TRBJ1-5; TRBD1 was called by the table and not checked on the DNA. TRBV7-5 is classified as a pseudogene. The clonotype originates from a man in his thirties or forties in good health. This receptor has the CDR3 CVRSLDLQH.